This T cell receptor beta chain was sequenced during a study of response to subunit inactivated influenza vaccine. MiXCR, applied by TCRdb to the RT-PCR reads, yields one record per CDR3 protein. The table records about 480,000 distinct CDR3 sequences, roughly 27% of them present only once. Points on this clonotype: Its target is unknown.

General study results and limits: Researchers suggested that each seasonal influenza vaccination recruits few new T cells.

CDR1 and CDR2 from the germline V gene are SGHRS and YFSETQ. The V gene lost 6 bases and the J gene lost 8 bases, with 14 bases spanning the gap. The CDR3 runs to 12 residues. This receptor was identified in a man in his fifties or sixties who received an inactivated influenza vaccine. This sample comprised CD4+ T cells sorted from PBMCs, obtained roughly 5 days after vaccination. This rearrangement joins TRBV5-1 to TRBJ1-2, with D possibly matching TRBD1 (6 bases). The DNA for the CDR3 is TGCGCCAGCACCACAGGGCTCGACGGCTACACCTTC. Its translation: CASTTGLDGYTF.